This T cell receptor (beta chain) was recovered during a study of monozygotic twins with inflammatory bowel disease. TCRdb re-analyzed the 5' RACE reads; it lists each CDR3 protein once, without DNA. The listing contains approximately 400,000 distinct CDR3 sequences. The CDR3 has 11 amino acids. Germline values: CDR1 MNHNY, CDR2 SVGAGI (reference sequence). V usage is TRBV6-6 and J usage is TRBJ1-1. Sample: blood. This sequence originates from a human donor with ulcerative colitis or Crohn's disease, or a healthy co-twin of an affected twin (not recorded which). The chain's CDR3 is CASSREGEAFF.